What follows describes a single T cell receptor beta chain. What it recognizes is unknown. This entry belongs to a study of OX40 agonist ivuxolimab in advanced cancers. Assay used: immunoSEQ multiplex PCR; TCRdb lists only in-frame clones, some missing. The table lists roughly 40,000 clones, 75% to 90% of them singletons. Study outcomes and limitations: With doses of 0.1-3.0 mg/kg, partial responders showed among the lowest clonal expansion.

The sequence was collected from an adult with an advanced solid tumor such as melanoma, head and neck, liver or kidney cancer. The sequenced sample was CD4+ or CD8+ T cells sorted from blood, obtained in a trial of the OX40 agonist ivuxolimab.

The CDR3: CASSPGPDSYEQYF. In DNA, the CDR3 is TGTGCCAGCAGCCCTGGGCCAGACAGTTACGAGCAGTACTTC. V usage is TRBV2 and J usage is TRBJ2-7, with D perhaps TRBD1 (5 bases). The germline V and J ends were trimmed by 6 bases and 4 bases, with 16 bases remaining between them. The length of the CDR3 is 14 residues. Germline CDR1 is SNHLY and CDR2 is FYNNEI.